This TCR beta chain appears in the sequencing data of a study of control samples from healthy donors and cancer patients. The V gene's germline CDR1 is SEHNR and CDR2 FQNEAQ (reference sequence). The CDR3 loop spans 14 amino acids. V lost 5 bases and J lost 8; bases outside the gene matches: 5. This clone was observed once. Clones were sequenced by immunoSEQ multiplex PCR, and TCRdb holds only the in-frame ones, with some missing. The table has 100,000 to 150,000 clones, 80% to 95% seen once. The rearrangement links TRBV7-9 to TRBJ2-1; 11 positions match TRBD2. The TCR was taken from a woman aged 18-30 years in good health. Sequences were obtained from blood. The CDR3 sequence is CASSGLAGVDEQFF. The CDR3 DNA follows: TGTGCCAGCAGCGGACTAGCGGGTGTGGATGAGCAGTTCTTC.